The clone carrying this T cell receptor beta chain was counted a few times. Its antigen is not known. Germline V gives CDR1 MDHEN, CDR2 SYDVKM. Trimming cost V 7 bases and J 9 bases, with 16 bases left between them. The CDR3 loop spans 13 amino acids. The data belong to a study of blood T cells in healthy people across ages. Study-level results: Those diversity estimates obtained from one million T cells were thought to be underestimates. Any changes in expanded clonotypes were possibly confounded, as donor CMV status remained unknown. Among T cells, TCR beta diversity per million cells dropped roughly linearly as age rose.

A second roughly 6 to 11 cycle PCR used barcoded and J-beta primers. Each cDNA was tagged by a template-switch adaptor containing 12 random nucleotides. TCRdb processed the 5' RACE reads anew with MiXCR; each CDR3 protein has one entry. The sample includes 800,000 to 950,000 distinct CDR3 sequences, around 49% of them seen just once. This TCR derives from a man aged 25-45 years in good health. Sequencing used blood. The rearrangement joins TRBV28 to TRBJ1-5; D remains unclear. The chain's CDR3 is CASNRPSHLPQHF. The CDR3 DNA reads TGTGCCAGCAATCGCCCCAGTCATCTGCCCCAGCATTTT.